These 19 T cell receptor beta chains share one sample of origin, sequenced in a study of T cells in women clearing cervical HPV infection. The data were produced by immunoSEQ multiplex PCR, yet TCRdb's version contains in-frame clones alone and is incomplete. The sample totals over 15,000 clones; its top ten clones hold roughly 10%. Sequenced material: blood buffy coat. The source of these receptors is a woman between 18 and 70 years old with a cervical HPV16 infection that either progressed to CIN3+ or cleared (not recorded which).

The part of the CDR3 DNA that was read is TGTGCCAGCAGCCCTCGGACGGGCGGG. Its protein is CASSPRTGG. From start to end, the CDR3 is CASSPRTGGAFF. The J gene is TRBJ1-1, the V gene TRBV11-2, with D hard to call. The sequence runs out 3 residues before the end of the CDR3; the remainder is reconstructed from the germline J gene. The CDR3 extends over 12 amino acids. The germline V gene encodes CDR1 SGHAT and CDR2 FQNNGV.

Of note for this clone: The read finishes 3 residues shy of the CDR3 end, and the germline J gene is used to complete it. This sequence joins TRBV5-1 and TRBJ1-6; D not resolved. CDR1 SGHRS and CDR2 YFSETQ come from the germline V gene. The length of the CDR3 is 15 residues. The germline V and J ends were trimmed by 4 bases and 8 bases, with 16 bases remaining between them. The DNA read from the CDR3 is TGCGCCAGCAGCCCTGACCCCAGAAGGGATTCACCC. It codes for CASSPDPRRDSP. The entire CDR3 reads CASSPDPRRDSPLHF.

As regards this clone: The read ends 3 residues shy of where the CDR3 ends; the end is completed using the germline J gene. V usage is TRBV18 and J usage is TRBJ1-1, with D uncertain. Germline V gene lookup returns CDR1 KGHSH and CDR2 LQKENI. V lost 2 bases, J lost 2 bases, and 6 bases lay in between. CDR3 size: 13 residues. The part of the CDR3 DNA that was read is TGTGCCAGCTCACCAACACCCAACACTGAA. Its translation is CASSPTPNTE. The CDR3 in its entirety is CASSPTPNTEAFF.

As concerns this clone: Sequencing ends 3 residues short of the CDR3 end; the germline J gene provides the rest. The genes are TRBV19 and TRBJ2-4, with 14 bases aligning to TRBD2. This CDR3 comprises 20 residues. Germline V gives CDR1 LNHDA, CDR2 SQIVND (reference sequence). Trimming took 5 bases from V and 0 from J; bases not matched to a gene: 12. Here the CDR3 reads CASSFPGTSGSKGAKNIQYF. CDR3 bases read: TGTGCCAGTAGTTTCCCCGGGACTAGCGGGAGTAAAGGAGCCAAAAACATT.

The covered CDR3 bases are TGCGCCAGCAGCTTGATATCTAGTTCAGCGTACGAG. Amino acid sequence: CASSLISSSAYE. The entire CDR3 protein reads CASSLISSSAYEQYF. J is TRBJ2-7 and V is TRBV5-1; no reliable D call. The read is 3 residues too short to cover the CDR3 end, so that end is filled in from the germline J gene. V lost 1 base and J 4 bases, leaving 15 bases between the germline ends. Germline CDR1 and CDR2: SGHRS and YFSETQ. This CDR3 contains 15 residues. The full variable domain, its missing parts supplied by reference TRBV5-1 and TRBJ2-7, is KAGVTQTPRYLIKTRGQQVTLSCSPISGHRSVSWYQQTPGQGLQFLFEYFSETQRNKGNFPGRFSGRQFSNSRSEMNVSTLELGDSALYLCASSLISSSAYEQYFGPGTRLTVT.

Points on this clone: The read halts 3 residues ahead of the CDR3 end, with the missing end drawn from the germline J gene. V usage is TRBV7-2 and J usage is TRBJ1-1; 11 bases agree with TRBD1. This CDR3 region has 17 residues. Trimming removed 0 bases from V and 1 base from J; junction bases left unmatched: 4. Looked up from germline, CDR1 is SGHTA and CDR2 is FQGNSA. CDR3 residues: CASSLAGQGVRNTEAFF. Partial CDR3 DNA: TGTGCCAGCAGCTTAGCGGGACAGGGGGTTCGGAACACTGAA.

As concerns this clone: The read finishes 3 residues shy of the CDR3 end, and the germline J gene is used to complete it. The chain joins TRBV7-9 to TRBJ1-1; the D gene is possibly TRBD1 (5 bases). V was clipped by 2 bases and J by 4 bases, with 8 bases between them. Per germline, CDR1 SEHNR and CDR2 FQNEAQ (reference sequence). The CDR3 has 13 residues. The covered CDR3 bases are TGTGCCAGCAGCTTACAGGGCGGCACTGAA. Its translation is CASSLQGGTE. The whole CDR3 protein reads CASSLQGGTEAFF.

Details on this clone: The read ends 3 residues early relative to the CDR3; the germline J gene fills the gap. This chain uses TRBV20-1 with TRBJ2-5; tentatively, D is TRBD2 (7 bases). V was cut by 6 bases and J by 1 base, with 18 bases left in between. CDR3 size: 15 residues. CDR1 is DFQATT, CDR2 SNEGSKA, per germline (reference sequence). The CDR3 sequence is CSAAQGGGSQETQYF. Partial CDR3 DNA: TGCAGTGCAGCCCAAGGGGGGGGCAGCCAAGAGACC.

Concerning this clone: The observed sequence ends 3 residues before the CDR3 terminus, with the missing tail filled in from the germline J gene. The chain is built from TRBV27 and TRBJ2-7; TRBD1 agrees at 9 bases. With V trimmed by 6 bases and J by 6 bases, 6 bases remained unmatched. The CDR3 sequence is 13 residues long. Germline V gives CDR1 MNHEY, CDR2 SMNVEV (reference sequence). The CDR3 region is CASRLTGGSEQYF. The sequenced CDR3 bases are TGTGCCAGCAGGCTTACAGGGGGCAGCGAG.

About this clone: A junction boundary mismatches the germline segment, possibly from a read error. The read terminates 3 residues before the CDR3 end, so the remaining end is supplied by the germline J gene. The chain couples TRBV29-1 to TRBJ1-3; D is unresolved. This CDR3 is built from 12 residues. CDR1 SQVTM and CDR2 ANQGSEA come from the germline V gene. The CDR3 here is CSVSSDRNTIYF. The part of the CDR3 DNA that was read is TGCAGCGTTTCGAGTGATCGAAACACA.

A note on this clone: The observed sequence ends 3 residues before the CDR3 terminus, with the missing tail filled in from the germline J gene. The chain employs TRBV18 and TRBJ2-7; D ambiguous. CDR3 length: 14 amino acids. V was pared by 0 bases and J by 4 bases, with 10 bases between. In germline, CDR1 is KGHSH, CDR2 LQKENI. The covered CDR3 bases are TGTGCCAGCTCACCACCTAGCTCTAGGTACGAG. As protein: CASSPPSSRYE. The whole CDR3 reads CASSPPSSRYEQYF. The variable domain in full, completed from reference TRBV18 and TRBJ2-7, reads NAGVMQNPRHLVRRRGQEARLRCSPMKGHSHVYWYRQLPEEGLKFMVYLQKENIIDESGMPKERFSAEFPKEGPSILRIQQVVRGDSAAYFCASSPPSSRYEQYFGPGTRLTVT.

As regards this clone: From the germline J gene comes the end of the CDR3, since the read stops 3 residues before it. The V and J genes are TRBV28 and TRBJ1-4, with D possibly matching TRBD1 (6 bases). Trimming took off 7 bases at V and 7 bases at J, with 16 bases between the two ends. The germline V gene encodes CDR1 MDHEN and CDR2 SYDVKM. The CDR3 length is 14 residues. The sequenced part of the CDR3 DNA is TGTGCCAGCATCGCGACAGGACGGGGTGAAAAA. As protein: CASIATGRGEK. In full, the CDR3 is CASIATGRGEKLFF.

On this clone: Coverage ceases 3 residues before the CDR3 finishes, and the germline J gene fills in the end. The genes are TRBV18 and TRBJ2-7; 9 nucleotides agree with TRBD1. Germline V CDR1 and CDR2: KGHSH, LQKENI. The trim removed 3 bases at V and 6 bases at J, leaving 9 bases unmatched. The CDR3 sequence is 15 residues long. The CDR3 DNA, read in part, is TGTGCCAGCTCACCTTCCGGGACAGGGCGTGGCGAG. Protein sequence: CASSPSGTGRGE. The complete CDR3 protein is CASSPSGTGRGEQYF.

The sequenced CDR3 bases are TGTGCCAGCAGCTTAAGCAATGAC. It yields the protein CASSLSND. The whole CDR3 is CASSLSNDYTF. The rearrangement uses TRBV5-6 and TRBJ1-2; no definite D call. The DNA ends 3 residues before the CDR3 does, and the rest of the CDR3 is filled in from the germline J gene. Germline V lookup: CDR1 SGHDT, CDR2 YYEEEE. This CDR3 region has 11 residues.

Worth noting for this clone: Read coverage stops 3 residues before the CDR3 terminus; the germline J gene supplies the remainder. V gene TRBV10-2 combines with J gene TRBJ1-3, with TRBD1 matching over 7 bases. The V and J ends lost 6 bases and 2 bases, in that order; junction bases with no gene match: 10. The length of the CDR3 is 16 residues. Germline assignment: CDR1 WSHSY and CDR2 SAAADI. The sequenced part of the CDR3 DNA is TGCGCCAGCAGACCACAGGGGTCGGGTACTGGAAACACC. This gives the protein CASRPQGSGTGNT. The entire CDR3 protein reads CASRPQGSGTGNTIYF.

A remark on this clone: Read coverage stops 3 residues before the CDR3 terminus; the germline J gene supplies the remainder. The J gene is TRBJ2-3, the V gene TRBV11-3, with D perhaps matching TRBD1 (6 bases). Looked up from germline, CDR1 is SGHNT and CDR2 is YENEEA. This CDR3 is 14 amino acids long. Deletions cut 2 bases from V and 3 bases from J, with 9 bases between. The CDR3 sequence: CASSLRGGTDTQYF. CDR3 bases read: TGTGCCAGCAGCTTACGAGGGGGAACAGATACG.

As for this clone: From the germline J gene comes the end of the CDR3, since the read stops 3 residues before it. The V and J genes are TRBV20-1 and TRBJ1-5, with D possibly TRBD1 on 6 matching bases. Germline loops: CDR1 DFQATT, CDR2 SNEGSKA (reference sequence). Trimming took 1 base from V and 2 from J, leaving 9 bases between them. The CDR3 is made up of 14 amino acids. The covered CDR3 bases are TGCAGTGCTAGAGGGGGACAAGGCAATCAGCCC. Amino acids: CSARGGQGNQP. Given in full, the CDR3 is CSARGGQGNQPQHF.

With regard to this clone: From the germline J gene comes the end of the CDR3, since the read stops 3 residues before it. V and J are TRBV19 and TRBJ1-6; 10 positions match TRBD1. The junction had 8 bases not matched to a gene; V was cut back by 10 bases and J by 8 bases. The germline CDR1 and CDR2 sequences are LNHDA and SQIVND (reference sequence). This CDR3 contains 14 residues. CDR3 DNA, as far as it was read: TGTGCCACCAAGGGACAGGGGAAGTATTCACCC. This translates into CATKGQGKYSP. The entire CDR3 protein is CATKGQGKYSPLHF.

Concerning this clone: The read terminates 3 residues before the CDR3 end, so the remaining end is supplied by the germline J gene. The V gene is TRBV18, the J gene TRBJ2-1, with 8 bases lining up with TRBD1. Trimming removed 1 base from V and 8 bases from J; junction bases left unmatched: 7. Germline V gene lookup returns CDR1 KGHSH and CDR2 LQKENI. This CDR3 comprises 15 residues. The DNA read from the CDR3 is TGTGCCAGCTCACCACTCCGAGACAGGGGTCATGAG. This translates into CASSPLRDRGHE. The full CDR3 protein is CASSPLRDRGHEQFF.